Each of the 27 T cell receptor beta chains below was sequenced from the same sample in a study of long-term antiretroviral therapy in people with HIV. With survey level as its setting, the immunoSEQ assay was v3.0. Here immunoSEQ multiplex PCR was the method, and the copy in TCRdb shows in-frame clones only, minus some. The sample yields almost 20,000 clones, 75% to 95% seen once. The starting material was unsorted PBMCs, obtained about 4.5 years before starting antiretroviral therapy. The source is a woman under 40 with HIV.

The chain carries TRBV2 and TRBJ1-2, with a possible D match to TRBD1 (5 bases). Germline lookup yields CDR1 SNHLY and CDR2 FYNNEI. The CDR3 has 13 residues. Trimming cost V 6 bases and J 0 bases, with 8 bases left between them. The CDR3 here is CASSRDANYGYTF. The CDR3 bases are TGTGCCAGCAGCAGGGACGCTAACTATGGCTACACCTTC. Filled out from reference TRBV2 and TRBJ1-2, the complete variable domain reads EPEVTQTPSHQVTQMGQEVILRCVPISNHLYFYWYRQILGQKVEFLVSFYNNEISEKSEIFDDQFSVERPDGSNFTLKIRSTKLEDSAMYFCASSRDANYGYTFGSGTRLTVV.

The CDR3 region has the DNA TGTGCCAGCAGCTTTGATGGGAAGAGAGCTGGTACGCAGTATTTT. Protein: CASSFDGKRAGTQYF. V is TRBV5-4 and J is TRBJ2-3; no firm D call. The V gene lost 2 bases and the J gene lost 8 bases, with 18 bases spanning the gap. This CDR3 region has 15 residues. Germline V gene sequence: CDR1 SGHNT, CDR2 YYREEE (reference sequence).

The chain has TRBV5-5 and TRBJ2-3; D perhaps matches TRBD1 (7 bases). Germline values: CDR1 SGHKS, CDR2 YYEKEE (reference sequence). The CDR3 has 14 amino acids. V lost 4 bases, J lost 6 bases, and 15 bases lay in between. Here the CDR3 DNA reads TGTGCCAGCAGCCCGCACAGGGGAGGTGATACGCAGTATTTT. Protein: CASSPHRGGDTQYF. Drawing the rest from reference TRBV5-5 and TRBJ2-3, the complete variable domain is DAGVTQSPTHLIKTRGQQVTLRCSPISGHKSVSWYQQVLGQGPQFIFQYYEKEERGRGNFPDRFSARQFPNYSSELNVNALLLGDSALYLCASSPHRGGDTQYFGPGTRLTVL.

This chain joins TRBV4-3 and TRBJ2-2; unclear D gene. The V and J ends lost 1 base and 4 bases respectively, with 13 bases between them. CDR1 and CDR2 (germline): LGHNA, YSLEER. CDR3 length: 16 residues. This CDR3 reads CASSQGTTQTTGELFF. The CDR3 DNA follows: TGCGCCAGCAGCCAAGGAACGACCCAGACCACCGGGGAGCTGTTTTTT.

The chain couples TRBV4-1 to TRBJ1-2, with TRBD1 as a possible D gene (6 bases). The CDR3 has 16 amino acids. Deletions cut 3 bases from V and 0 bases from J, with 14 bases between. Germline values: CDR1 MGHRA, CDR2 YSYEKL. The CDR3 coding sequence is TGCGCCAGCAGCCACACTCAGGGGCGGCCTAACTATGGCTACACCTTC. Residues: CASSHTQGRPNYGYTF.

The V call is TRBV30, the J call TRBJ1-5; D is ambiguous. Germline-derived CDR1 and CDR2 are GTSNPN and SVGIG (reference sequence). The CDR3 is 13 amino acids. The ends were cut back, 7 bases at V and 4 bases at J, with 14 bases in the middle. The CDR3 reads CASGEGGNQPQHF. The CDR3 nucleotides are TGTGCCTCCGGTGAGGGTGGAAATCAGCCCCAGCATTTT.

The V gene is TRBV10-3, the J gene TRBJ2-1; D unresolved. Germline V CDR1 and CDR2: ENHRY, SYGVKD. Trimming removed 6 bases at V and 8 bases at J, with 20 bases between. The CDR3 has 15 amino acids. The CDR3 protein is CAISPGIRMKDEQFF. Here the CDR3 DNA reads TGTGCCATCAGCCCCGGTATACGAATGAAGGATGAGCAGTTCTTC.

The V and J genes are TRBV30 and TRBJ1-1; maybe TRBD1 (6 bases). CDR3 size: 14 residues. Per the germline V gene, CDR1 is GTSNPN and CDR2 is SVGIG (reference sequence). V was clipped by 4 bases and J by 2 bases, with 14 bases between them. This CDR3 reads CAWKGGSSNTEAFF. DNA of the CDR3: TGTGCCTGGAAGGGGGGGAGTAGTAACACTGAAGCTTTCTTT.

The chain recombines TRBV6-5 with TRBJ1-1, with unresolved D. Per germline, CDR1 MNHEY and CDR2 SVGAGI. Trimming took 6 bases from V and 2 from J, leaving 7 bases between them. The length of the CDR3 is 12 residues. For the CDR3, the DNA is TGTGCCAGCAGGACGATAAACACTGAAGCTTTCTTT. Protein product: CASRTINTEAFF.

The rearrangement joins TRBV11-2 to TRBJ2-7, with 7 bases aligning to TRBD1. V was pared by 4 bases and J by 0 bases, with 3 bases of the junction left unmatched. The germline V gene encodes CDR1 SGHAT and CDR2 FQNNGV. The CDR3 loop spans 14 amino acids. CDR3 sequence: CASSSDRNSYEQYF. DNA for the CDR3: TGTGCCAGCAGCTCGGACAGGAACTCCTACGAGCAGTACTTC. Full variable domain (missing parts from reference TRBV11-2 and TRBJ2-7): EAGVAQSPRYKIIEKRQSVAFWCNPISGHATLYWYQQILGQGPKLLIQFQNNGVVDDSQLPKDRFSAERLKGVDSTLKIQPAKLEDSAVYLCASSSDRNSYEQYFGPGTRLTVT.

The CDR3 nucleotides are TGTGCCAGCAGTCCTCCCATTGACAGGAACTATGGCTACACCTTC. Its translation is CASSPPIDRNYGYTF. The V and J genes are TRBV28 and TRBJ1-2; D possibly corresponds to TRBD1 (6 bases). This CDR3 spans 15 amino acids. V was pared by 5 bases and J by 2 bases, with 15 bases between. The germline V gene has CDR1 MDHEN and CDR2 SYDVKM.

The V call is TRBV10-2, the J call TRBJ2-5; 10 bases agree with TRBD2. The DNA end is a closer match to TRBJ2-7, so the J assignment may be wrong. CDR1 is WSHSY and CDR2 is SAAADI in the germline V gene. The CDR3 runs to 15 residues. The CDR3 spells CASSELSSGGYEQYF. The CDR3 nucleotides read TGCGCCAGCAGTGAGTTGTCTAGCGGGGGCTACGAGCAGTACTTC.

The J gene is TRBJ1-1, the V gene TRBV6-1; the D is unclear. The CDR3 totals 14 residues. Germline lookup yields CDR1 MNHNS and CDR2 SASEGT. Trimming removed 7 bases at V and 3 bases at J, with 15 bases between. In nucleotides, the CDR3 is TGTGCCAGCATTCCACGGGGAATTTACACTGAAGCTTTCTTT. As protein: CASIPRGIYTEAFF.

This CDR3 reads CASSLQDYQETQYF. The CDR3 DNA follows: TGTGCCAGCAGCTTACAGGACTACCAAGAGACCCAGTACTTC. The J gene is TRBJ2-5, the V gene TRBV7-2; D is perhaps TRBD2 (5 bases). This CDR3 spans 14 amino acids. The V end was cut by 2 bases, the J end by 0 bases, with 7 bases between. CDR1 and CDR2 from the germline V gene are SGHTA and FQGNSA. Drawing the rest from reference TRBV7-2 and TRBJ2-5, the complete variable domain is GAGVSQSPSNKVTEKGKDVELRCDPISGHTALYWYRQSLGQGLEFLIYFQGNSAPDKSGLPSDRFSAERTGGSVSTLTIQRTQQEDSAVYLCASSLQDYQETQYFGPGTRLLVL.

CDR3 coding DNA: TGCGCCAGCAGCCAAGTGAGGGATACTGAAGCTTTCTTT. Translating gives CASSQVRDTEAFF. The chain is built from TRBV4-3 and TRBJ1-1; D not resolved. This CDR3 has 13 amino acids. V lost 1 base and J 5 bases, leaving 8 bases between the germline ends. Germline-derived CDR1 and CDR2 are LGHNA and YSLEER.

Only one count was recorded for this clone. The V and J genes are TRBV13 and TRBJ2-7; 7 positions match TRBD1. The V gene end was trimmed by 4 bases and the J gene end by 0 bases; junction bases not matched to a gene: 9. The CDR3 runs to 16 residues. Germline V lookup: CDR1 PRHDT, CDR2 FYEKMQ (reference sequence). The CDR3 loop is CASSSRQGLLSYEQYF. The CDR3 DNA reads TGTGCCAGCAGCTCCCGACAGGGCCTCCTCTCCTACGAGCAGTACTTC.

This clone was found once. This chain links TRBV9 with TRBJ1-3; no clear D. V was cut by 2 bases and J by 14 bases, with 14 bases left in between. Per germline, CDR1 SGDLS and CDR2 YYNGEE. The CDR3 consists of 12 residues. The CDR3 DNA reads TGTGCCAGCAGCGTGGATACCGGGTCCTTATATTTT. The encoded protein is CASSVDTGSLYF.

The V call is TRBV7-2, the J call TRBJ1-2, with a weak D call TRBD1 (6 bases). V was cut by 6 bases and J by 8 bases, with 25 bases left in between. The CDR3 covers 16 residues. In germline, CDR1 is SGHTA, CDR2 FQGNSA. CDR3 nucleotide sequence: TGTGCCAGCAGTCCCCCGGGGGACACGGGGGGTCGGGGCTACACCTTC. This sequence encodes CASSPPGDTGGRGYTF.

This clone is categorized as medium-sized. The chain employs TRBV28 and TRBJ1-1, with D unclear. V lost 2 bases and J 10 bases, leaving 14 bases between the germline ends. This CDR3 has 13 residues. Germline V lookup: CDR1 MDHEN, CDR2 SYDVKM. As DNA, the CDR3 is TGTGCCAGCAGTTTAATCGGGAGTCCGGGAGCTTTCTTT. It is translated as CASSLIGSPGAFF.

This chain links TRBV6-5 with TRBJ1-2; D gene uncertain. The length of the CDR3 is 14 residues. Germline V gene lookup returns CDR1 MNHEY and CDR2 SVGAGI. V was clipped by 6 bases and J by 3 bases, with 14 bases between them. The CDR3, as DNA: TGTGCCAGCAGCCGAAGTAACGCGGACTATGGCTACACCTTC. It yields the protein CASSRSNADYGYTF.

The chain carries TRBV11-2 and TRBJ2-7; 7 bases match TRBD1. This CDR3 region has 16 residues. V was clipped by 3 bases and J by 0 bases; unmatched bases: 8. CDR1 and CDR2 (germline): SGHAT, FQNNGV. The CDR3 DNA is TGTGCCAGCAGCTTGGCCTCCGGGACAGTCTCCTACGAGCAGTACTTC. Translation: CASSLASGTVSYEQYF. Complete variable domain (other parts from reference TRBV11-2 and TRBJ2-7): EAGVAQSPRYKIIEKRQSVAFWCNPISGHATLYWYQQILGQGPKLLIQFQNNGVVDDSQLPKDRFSAERLKGVDSTLKIQPAKLEDSAVYLCASSLASGTVSYEQYFGPGTRLTVT.

As for this clone: Germline is not matched at one junction end, which may reflect a read error. The chain carries TRBV6-5 and TRBJ1-3, with D possibly matching TRBD1 (5 bases). The V gene's germline CDR1 is MNHEY and CDR2 SVGAGI. This CDR3 has 11 residues. CDR3 bases: TGTGCCTGCAGGGATGGAAACACCATATATTTT. Amino acid sequence: CACRDGNTIYF.

The chain recombines TRBV11-2 with TRBJ2-3; 13 bases line up with TRBD2. Germline V CDR1 and CDR2: SGHAT, FQNNGV. There are 15 residues in the CDR3. The junction had 1 base not matched to a gene; V was cut back by 3 bases and J by 4 bases. The CDR3 DNA reads as TGTGCCAGCAGCTTCACTAGCGGGGGGGCAGATACGCAGTATTTT. It yields the protein CASSFTSGGADTQYF.

Note on this clone: Compared with germline, one end of the junction differs, possibly owing to a read error. This chain joins TRBV9 and TRBJ1-5; possible D gene TRBD1, 5 bases. Germline loops: CDR1 SGDLS, CDR2 YYNGEE. The CDR3 covers 18 residues. CDR3 bases: TGTGCCAGCAGCGGAATAACCGGGACTCATGTTAGCAATCGGCCCCAGCATTTT. This sequence encodes CASSGITGTHVSNRPQHF. Full variable domain (missing parts from reference TRBV9 and TRBJ1-5): DSGVTQTPKHLITATGQRVTLRCSPRSGDLSVYWYQQSLDQGLQFLIQYYNGEERAKGNILERFSAQQFPDLHSELNLSSLELGDSALYFCASSGITGTHVSNRPQHFGDGTRLSIL.

The chain has TRBV4-3 and TRBJ2-5, with D unresolved. Trimming took off 0 bases at V and 5 bases at J, with 13 bases between the two ends. This CDR3 is 15 amino acids long. Germline V lookup: CDR1 LGHNA, CDR2 YSLEER. The CDR3 sequence is CASSQEGRSWETQYF. CDR3 DNA sequence: TGCGCCAGCAGCCAAGAGGGCAGGTCTTGGGAGACCCAGTACTTC.

The chain employs TRBV5-5 and TRBJ2-7; 12 bases agree with TRBD1. The germline V gene has CDR1 SGHKS and CDR2 YYEKEE (reference sequence). This CDR3 comprises 15 residues. With V trimmed by 4 bases and J by 7 bases, 9 bases remained unmatched. CDR3 sequence reads: CASSPPGQGAWEQYF. The CDR3 DNA reads TGTGCCAGCAGCCCACCGGGACAGGGGGCTTGGGAGCAGTACTTC. Full variable domain (missing parts from reference TRBV5-5 and TRBJ2-7): DAGVTQSPTHLIKTRGQQVTLRCSPISGHKSVSWYQQVLGQGPQFIFQYYEKEERGRGNFPDRFSARQFPNYSSELNVNALLLGDSALYLCASSPPGQGAWEQYFGPGTRLTVT.

The rearrangement uses TRBV5-6 and TRBJ1-1; D is unresolved. CDR1 SGHDT and CDR2 YYEEEE come from the germline V gene. V was clipped by 0 bases and J by 7 bases, with 7 bases between them. The CDR3 consists of 12 residues. The CDR3 DNA follows: TGTGCCAGCAGCTTGGGGCAATTTGAAGCTTTCTTT. Translated, it gives CASSLGQFEAFF.